The 8 T cell receptor beta chains presented below share a single source sample, sequenced in a study of T cells in Graves' hyperthyroidism and ophthalmopathy. Using RNA transcripts as the source, TCR beta CDR3 regions were amplified. With the HTBI primer set, the TCR CDR3 went through a first round of RT-PCR. TCRdb re-analysed the multiplex PCR reads in MiXCR, keeping a single row per CDR3 protein. The repertoire holds hundreds of thousands of distinct CDR3 sequences, with 13% to 15% as singletons. Sequenced sample: blood. The receptors come from a woman aged 45-59 years with Graves' ophthalmopathy.

This clonotype has ten or more counts. V gene TRBV16 combines with J gene TRBJ1-1; D unresolved. Germline lookup yields CDR1 KGHSY and CDR2 FQNENV. This CDR3 is built from 14 residues. Trimming cost V 2 bases and J 3 bases, with 10 bases left between them. The CDR3 DNA is TGTGCCAGCAGCCAAAGGCTGAGGGACACTGAAGCTTTCTTT. Amino acid sequence: CASSQRLRDTEAFF.

This clonotype was counted ten times or more. The rearrangement links TRBV7-2 to TRBJ2-7; 11 nucleotides align to TRBD2. CDR3 length equals 15 residues. Trimming took 1 base from V and 3 from J; bases not matched to a gene: 2. From germline, CDR1 is SGHTA and CDR2 FQGNSA. In DNA, the CDR3 is TGTGCCAGCAGCTTAGGACTAGCGGGACTCTACGAGCAGTACTTC. Its translation is CASSLGLAGLYEQYF.

The sample holds many counts of this clonotype. The rearrangement links TRBV12-3 or TRBV12-4 to TRBJ2-5; 7 bases are a match to TRBD1. V was clipped by 7 bases and J by 5 bases; unmatched bases: 13. The CDR3 spans 15 residues. The CDR3 DNA is TGTGCCAGCACCAGGACAGGAGCGTTGGTGGAGACCCAGTACTTC. It codes for CASTRTGALVETQYF.

The chain recombines TRBV10-3 with TRBJ2-7; possible D gene TRBD1, 6 bases. Trimming cost V 3 bases and J 2 bases, with 14 bases left between them. Germline CDR1 ENHRY, CDR2 SYGVKD. The CDR3 covers 15 residues. The DNA for the CDR3 is TGTGCCATCAGTGATATAGGTCGGGACACCTACGAGCAGTACTTC. This translates into CAISDIGRDTYEQYF.

This clonotype appeared many times. The rearrangement links TRBV27 to TRBJ1-2; weak D call: TRBD1 (6 bases). CDR3 size: 13 residues. The germline V and J ends were trimmed by 5 bases and 4 bases, with 11 bases remaining between them. The germline CDR1 and CDR2 sequences are MNHEY and SMNVEV (reference sequence). DNA for the CDR3: TGTGCCAGCAGTGCTCAGGGGAGCTATGGCTACACCTTC. This sequence encodes CASSAQGSYGYTF.

This clonotype came up a few times. The chain recombines TRBV9 with TRBJ2-1; D is uncertain. Trimming pared 4 bases from V and 6 bases from J, leaving 14 bases between. The CDR3 has 14 amino acids. Germline CDR1 reads SGDLS; CDR2 reads YYNGEE. The CDR3 coding sequence is TGTGCCAGCAGCCGAGAAAACTCGCCCAATGAGCAGTTCTTC. It translates to CASSRENSPNEQFF.

There are many counts of this clonotype. The chain couples TRBV19 to TRBJ2-3; possible D gene TRBD2, 6 bases. The CDR3 totals 16 residues. Trimming left V 1 base short and J 1 base short, with 12 bases between. The germline gives CDR1 LNHDA, CDR2 SQIVND (reference sequence). The CDR3 reads CASSIGGGRGTDTQYF. The DNA of the CDR3 is TGTGCCAGTAGTATAGGGGGAGGCCGAGGCACAGATACGCAGTATTTT.

The chain recombines TRBV15 with TRBJ2-3; 8 bases fit TRBD2. Looked up from germline, CDR1 is LNHNV and CDR2 is YYDKDF (reference sequence). This CDR3 spans 17 amino acids. V was clipped by 3 bases and J by 7 bases; unmatched bases: 15. The CDR3 nucleotides read TGTGCCACCAGCAGGTCGTTACTAGCGGCCGACTCTAATACGCAGTATTTT. Translating gives CATSRSLLAADSNTQYF.